This is a list of T cell receptor beta chains from one sample in a study of blood T cells in healthy people across ages. TCRdb redid the calling of the 5' RACE reads with MiXCR, one entry per CDR3 protein. Here the sample spans 550,000 to 800,000 distinct CDR3 sequences, roughly 32% being singletons. Sequencing input: blood. The receptors here all came from a woman older than 75 in good health. Each CDR3 is given with its conserved first and last residue. A D gene is named only where the DNA matches it firmly. Clone size is not always given. Where it is, it says once, few, many or a class for expanded clones.

clone_size	v_call	d_call	j_call	cdr3_nt	cdr3_aa
-	TRBV7-2	TRBD2	TRBJ2-2	TGTGCCAGCAGCCCTATGAAGCGGGAGTGGTCCGGGGAGCTGTTTTTT	CASSPMKREWSGELFF
many	TRBV24-1	-	TRBJ2-1	TGTGCCACCAGTGATTTCGGGGAACGTGAGCAGTTCTTC	CATSDFGEREQFF
-	TRBV5-1	-	TRBJ2-2	TGCGCCAGCAGCGTAGTCGTTACGGGGCCGAGCGGGGAGCTGTTTTTT	CASSVVVTGPSGELFF
-	TRBV13	TRBD1	TRBJ1-1	TGTGCCAGCAGCCCCCGGAGGCAGGGGGCAGCGAACACTGAAGCTTTCTTT	CASSPRRQGAANTEAFF
few	TRBV10-2	-	TRBJ1-1	TGCGCCAGCAGTGAAATCCAGAACACTGAAGCTTTCTTT	CASSEIQNTEAFF
few	TRBV20-1	TRBD1	TRBJ1-4	TGCAGTGCTAGTCCTGGACAGGGCCTTAATGAAAAACTGTTTTTT	CSASPGQGLNEKLFF
few	TRBV18	-	TRBJ1-4	TGTGCCAGCTCACCACCGGGTTTAGCTAATGAAAAACTGTTTTTT	CASSPPGLANEKLFF
many	TRBV20-1	-	TRBJ1-5	TGCAGTGCTAGGTTGTACGAGGATCAGCCCCAGCATTTT	CSARLYEDQPQHF
-	TRBV5-1	-	TRBJ2-7	TGCGCCAGCAGTCTTTCAGGGCCATCCTACGAGCAGTACTTC	CASSLSGPSYEQYF
-	TRBV5-1	TRBD2	TRBJ2-3	TGCGCCAGCAGCCCTCCTAGCGGGAGTGGCACAGATACGCAGTATTTT	CASSPPSGSGTDTQYF
-	TRBV21-1	-	TRBJ1-2	TGTGCCAGCAGCGGTCCAGGGCCTTATGGCTACACCTTC	CASSGPGPYGYTF
many	TRBV2	TRBD1	TRBJ2-5	TGTGCCAGCAATAACAGGGGCGGCCAAGAGACCCAGTACTTC	CASNNRGGQETQYF
many	TRBV4-3	TRBD2	TRBJ2-3	TGCGCCAGCAGCCAAGGTCGGGGGGGAGATACGCAGTATTTT	CASSQGRGGDTQYF
-	TRBV15	-	TRBJ2-5	TGTGCCACCAGCAGAGTCACAGGCCAAGAGACCCAGTACTTC	CATSRVTGQETQYF
-	TRBV5-1	-	TRBJ2-1	TGCGCCAGCAGCTCGGGATTAGGGGGTCCGAAGAACAATGAACAGTTCTTC	CASSSGLGGPKNNEQFF
many	TRBV12-3/TRBV12-4	-	TRBJ2-1	TGTGCCAGCAGTTTAAGGGCCCCTCTCGGTGAGCAGTTCTTC	CASSLRAPLGEQFF
many	TRBV6-6	-	TRBJ1-1	TGTGCCAGCAAAGGTCCGAACACTGAAGCTTTCTTT	CASKGPNTEAFF
many	TRBV5-1	TRBD2	TRBJ2-1	TGCGCCAGCAGCTGGGACTATAACTACAATGAGCAGTTCTTC	CASSWDYNYNEQFF
few	TRBV7-9	-	TRBJ1-6	TGTGCCAGCAGCTATGGAGCAGGGTTGTCTTCACCCCTCCACTTT	CASSYGAGLSSPLHF
-	TRBV29-1	-	TRBJ2-7	TGCAGCGTTGAAGATGGTGTGACCTACGAGCAGTACTTC	CSVEDGVTYEQYF
-	TRBV7-2	-	TRBJ2-5	TGTGCCAGCAGCCGGGGGAGCGAGTACCAAGAGACCCAGTACTTC	CASSRGSEYQETQYF
-	TRBV19	TRBD1	TRBJ1-5	TGTGCCAGTAGTGATACGGGACAGGGAGGTCAGCCCCAGCATTTT	CASSDTGQGGQPQHF
many	TRBV20-1	TRBD2	TRBJ2-3	TGCAGTGCTAGACTAGCGGGGACTAGCACAGATACGCAGTATTTT	CSARLAGTSTDTQYF
many	TRBV14	TRBD2	TRBJ2-5	TGTGCCAGCAGCGTAGCGGGCCCTTCCAAGACCCAGTACTTC	CASSVAGPSKTQYF
-	TRBV12-3/TRBV12-4	-	TRBJ1-2	TGTGCCAGCAGTCCCCAGGGGGGCTACACCTTC	CASSPQGGYTF
many	TRBV5-1	-	TRBJ2-7	TGCGCCAGCAGCCCCCCCCCCACCGGTTCCCCTTTCTACGAGCAGTACTTC	CASSPPPTGSPFYEQYF
-	TRBV30	-	TRBJ2-5	TGTGCCTGGAAGGCTCTTCAAGAGACCCAGTACTTC	CAWKALQETQYF
once	TRBV7-8	TRBD2	TRBJ2-1	TGTGCCAGCAGCTTAGCCCATAGCGGGAGGGCCAAGTCTCCCTACAATGAGCAGTTCTTC	CASSLAHSGRAKSPYNEQFF
many	TRBV2	-	TRBJ1-2	TGTGCCAGCAGCGACCCCCGGAGGGGGGGCAGTGGCTACACCTTC	CASSDPRRGGSGYTF
few	TRBV20-1	-	TRBJ1-3	TGCAGTGCTAGGAGTAGCTCTGGAAACACCATATATTTT	CSARSSSGNTIYF
many	TRBV10-3	-	TRBJ2-7	TGTGCCACCCTATCTGGACGGTTCTCCTACGAGCAGTACTTC	CATLSGRFSYEQYF
-	TRBV11-2	-	TRBJ2-5	TGTGCCAGCAGCGTAACAGGACTAATCCGAGAGACCCAGTACTTC	CASSVTGLIRETQYF
many	TRBV7-2	TRBD2	TRBJ2-2	TGTGCCAGCAGCCCTAGTGGACTAGCGGCGACCGGGGAGCTGTTTTTT	CASSPSGLAATGELFF
many	TRBV30	-	TRBJ2-1	TGTGCCTGGAGTGTACAAACGGGGGTTACGGCCGAGCAGTTCTTC	CAWSVQTGVTAEQFF
-	TRBV6-2/TRBV6-3	TRBD1	TRBJ1-1	TGTGCCAGCAGAAATGGACAGGGGCAGGGGAACACTGAAGCTTTCTTT	CASRNGQGQGNTEAFF
-	TRBV7-9	-	TRBJ1-4	TGTGCCAGCAGTCCCGAGCCAGTAAGAAATGAAAAACTGTTTTTT	CASSPEPVRNEKLFF
many	TRBV9	TRBD2	TRBJ2-7	TGTGCCAGCAGCTACGGACTAGCGGGGATCAACGAGCAGTACTTC	CASSYGLAGINEQYF